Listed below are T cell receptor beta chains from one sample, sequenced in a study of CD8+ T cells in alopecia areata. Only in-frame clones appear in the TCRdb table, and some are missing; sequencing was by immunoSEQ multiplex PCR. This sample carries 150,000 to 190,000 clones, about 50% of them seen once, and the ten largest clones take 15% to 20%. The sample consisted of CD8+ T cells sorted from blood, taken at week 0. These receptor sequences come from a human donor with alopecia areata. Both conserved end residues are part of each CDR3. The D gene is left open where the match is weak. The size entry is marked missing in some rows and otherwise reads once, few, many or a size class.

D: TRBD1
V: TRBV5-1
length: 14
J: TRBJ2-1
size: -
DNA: TGCGCCAGCAGCCCAGGACAGGGGGTGAATGAGCAGTTCTTC
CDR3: CASSPGQGVNEQFF

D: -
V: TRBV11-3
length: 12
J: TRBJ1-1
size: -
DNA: TGTGCCAGCAGCGGCACTAACACTGAAGCTTTCTTT
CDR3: CASSGTNTEAFF

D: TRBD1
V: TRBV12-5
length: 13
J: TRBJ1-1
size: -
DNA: TGTGCTAGTGGTTTGGGACCCGGGACAGATGCTTTCTTT
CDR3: CASGLGPGTDAFF

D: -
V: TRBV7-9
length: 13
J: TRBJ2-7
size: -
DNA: TGTGCCAGCAGCACGACAAGCTCCTACGAGCAGTACTTC
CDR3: CASSTTSSYEQYF

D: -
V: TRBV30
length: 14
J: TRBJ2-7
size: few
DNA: TGTGCCTGGAGTGAAGGCCAGGGTCACTACGGGCAGTACTTC
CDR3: CAWSEGQGHYGQYF

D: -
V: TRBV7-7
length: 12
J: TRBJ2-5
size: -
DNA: TGTGCCAGCAGCGAGGGAAAGGAGACCCAGTACTTC
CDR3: CASSEGKETQYF

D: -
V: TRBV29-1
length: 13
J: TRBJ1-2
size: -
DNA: TGCAGCGCCCCCGACACGGGCAAAAATGGCTACACCTTC
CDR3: CSAPDTGKNGYTF

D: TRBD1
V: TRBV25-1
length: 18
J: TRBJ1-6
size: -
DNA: TGTGCCAGCAGGCCCAATCTCCGGACAGGGGGCGGAGATTCACCCCTCCACTTT
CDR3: CASRPNLRTGGGDSPLHF

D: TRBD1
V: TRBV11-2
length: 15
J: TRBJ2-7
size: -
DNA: TGTGCCAGCAGTCCGAGGACAGGGGGCTCCTACGAGCAGTACTTC
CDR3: CASSPRTGGSYEQYF

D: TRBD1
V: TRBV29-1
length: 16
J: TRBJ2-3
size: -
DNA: TGCAGCCCTACTCACAGGACAGGGGGCCCGGCAGATACGCAGTATTTT
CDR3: CSPTHRTGGPADTQYF

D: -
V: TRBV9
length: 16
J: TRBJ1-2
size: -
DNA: TGTGCCAGCAGCGTAGGGAAGGGACAATTTAACTATGGCTACACCTTC
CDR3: CASSVGKGQFNYGYTF

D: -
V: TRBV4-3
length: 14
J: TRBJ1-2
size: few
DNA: TGCGCCAGCAGCCCCTCCGCCTTCCTCTATGGCTACACCTTC
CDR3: CASSPSAFLYGYTF